This entry describes one T cell receptor beta chain. The antigen it binds to is not known. No much larger clone exists at a distance of one base, and base qualities are not known. The data were obtained in a study of OX40 agonist ivuxolimab in advanced cancers. Concerning the study at large: The costimulatory receptor OX40 (CD134) was targeted by ivuxolimab, a fully human IgG2 agonistic monoclonal antibody. The point of sequencing TCRbeta in the periphery was to test whether ivuxolimab changed TCR sequence diversity and drove clonal T-cell expansion. Intravenous ivuxolimab was administered to patients every 2 weeks at six dose levels: 0.01, 0.1, 0.3, 1.5, 3 and 10 mg/kg. Of the approximately 50 dose-escalation patients, hepatocellular carcinoma was present in approximately 20, melanoma in approximately 15, renal cell carcinoma in 9 and head and neck cancer in 9. Partial responses occurred in three dose-escalation patients, of whom one had hepatocellular carcinoma and two had cutaneous melanoma. In the dose-escalation cohort, 82.7% of patients were male, and the mean age was around 65 years with a range of about 20 to 80. The paper describes the monotherapy dose-escalation part (N of about 47 patients) of the phase I trial of ivuxolimab. Patients were allowed to have had prior anti-PD-1, anti-PD-L1 or anti-CTLA-4 therapy, and approximately 39% of the dose-escalation patients had been treated with checkpoint inhibitors.

The paper as a whole reports these results and caveats: Partial responders in the 0.1-3.0 mg/kg groups had among the lowest normalized peripheral clonal expansion, especially among CD8+ T cells. After ivuxolimab, CD8+ T cells had more expanded clones than CD4+ T cells on average. At doses from 0.1 to 3.0 mg/kg, clonal expansion was seen in both CD4+ and CD8+ blood T cells between baseline and week 6. Low levels of normalized T-cell clonal expansion were also seen in some nonresponding patients. Antigen specificity was not determined for the clonally expanded peripheral T cells.

For sequencing of the TCRbeta CDR3 region, genomic DNA was extracted from the sorted cells. The immunoSEQ Assay was used for sequencing of TCRbeta CDR3 regions. This immuneACCESS table, as held by TCRdb, lists in-frame sequences with V and J called but not all clones. Of the missing ones, under half trace to an unresolved V gene in checked studies; the others have no known cause. This sample has around 78,000 clones in its table, and more than 65% of those were observed once. The top ten clones comprise 4.6% of the sample. Patients with autoimmune disease history or receiving systemic immunosuppression were excluded from the trial. Peripheral blood for TCR sequencing was drawn from every dose cohort at baseline, at cycle 4 day 1 and at cycle 7 day 1. Samples came from an open-label, multicenter, first-in-human phase I dose-escalation trial of ivuxolimab. Adults with locally advanced or metastatic melanoma, renal cell, hepatocellular, or head and neck squamous cell carcinoma were enrolled in the trial. CD4+ and CD8+ T cells were sorted separately from peripheral blood before TCR sequencing.

Sequencing was performed on CD4+ or CD8+ T cells sorted from blood, taken in a trial of the OX40 agonist ivuxolimab. This TCR was sampled from an adult with an advanced solid tumor such as melanoma, head and neck, liver or kidney cancer.

In nucleotide form, the sequence is TGCGCCAGCAGCTTGACAGGTAGCTCCTACGAGCAGTACTTC. This translates into CASSLTGSSYEQYF. Here the chain combines TRBV5-1 and TRBJ2-5; a tentative D match to TRBD1 spans 5 bases. The J call may be incorrect, as the DNA end agrees better with TRBJ2-7. Its CDR3 holds 14 amino acids, cysteine through phenylalanine. Only the CDR3 DNA stays, 42 bases, in frame from base 1. Taken from the germline V gene, the CDR1 and CDR2 loops are SGHRS and YFSETQ.